A selection of T cell receptor beta chains follows, all from one sample in a study of regulatory dendritic cells for organ transplantation. These TCRs are of unknown antigen specificity. Libraries were prepared by immunoSEQ multiplex PCR; TCRdb keeps only in-frame clonotypes and omits some of them. The sample carries 12,000 or so clones, 74% recorded once. Source material: naive CD4+ T cells from blood cultured with regulatory dendritic cells. The origin of the receptors is a human donor in good health. Both conserved end residues are part of each CDR3. D genes are given only for firm matches. The size entry is marked missing in some rows and otherwise reads once, few, many or a size class.

TRBV7-2	15	-	TRBJ1-2	TRBD1	CASSLAGTGDYGYTF	TGTGCCAGCAGCTTAGCCGGGACAGGGGACTATGGCTACACCTTC
TRBV6-6	13	-	TRBJ1-5	TRBD1	CASSPDRAQPQHF	TGTGCCAGCAGCCCGGACAGGGCTCAGCCCCAGCATTTT
TRBV23-1	15	-	TRBJ2-7	-	CASSPDNGTPYEQYF	TGCGCCAGCAGTCCCGATAACGGGACACCCTACGAGCAGTACTTC
TRBV18	13	-	TRBJ1-2	TRBD1	CASSPDRSDGYTF	TGTGCCAGCTCACCGGACAGGTCCGATGGCTACACCTTC
TRBV5-1	18	-	TRBJ2-5	TRBD2	CASSPGTSGGAGGETQYF	TGCGCCAGCAGCCCAGGGACTAGCGGGGGCGCCGGTGGGGAGACCCAGTACTTC
TRBV6-4	12	-	TRBJ1-2	-	CASSDRGKGYTF	TGTGCCAGCAGTGACAGGGGGAAAGGCTACACCTTC
TRBV5-1	15	few	TRBJ2-1	-	CASSLDRLHYNEQFF	TGCGCCAGCAGCTTGGATCGACTCCACTACAATGAGCAGTTCTTC
TRBV2	15	-	TRBJ2-3	TRBD2	CASSSGTSGGDTQYF	TGTGCCAGCAGTTCCGGGACTAGCGGGGGAGATACGCAGTATTTT
TRBV5-1	15	few	TRBJ2-2	TRBD1	CASRLQGAGTGELFF	TGCGCCAGCAGGTTACAGGGGGCCGGCACCGGGGAGCTGTTTTTT
TRBV4-3	15	-	TRBJ1-1	TRBD1	CASSQVGTGETEAFF	TGCGCCAGCAGCCAAGTGGGAACAGGGGAAACTGAAGCTTTCTTT
TRBV14	13	few	TRBJ1-2	-	CASSPGRRAGYTF	TGTGCCAGCAGCCCAGGGAGGAGGGCTGGCTACACCTTC
TRBV5-4	19	-	TRBJ2-5	TRBD2	CASHTRRGRGGPREETQYF	TGTGCCAGCCATACCCGTAGGGGGCGGGGGGGCCCGAGGGAAGAGACCCAGTACTTC
TRBV4-1	17	-	TRBJ2-1	TRBD2	CASSQDRGGGVSREQFF	TGCGCCAGCAGCCAAGACCGAGGCGGGGGGGTTTCACGCGAGCAGTTCTTC
TRBV7-9	12	-	TRBJ2-1	-	CASSFSGVEQFF	TGTGCCAGCAGCTTTAGCGGCGTTGAGCAGTTCTTC
TRBV11-2	12	-	TRBJ2-7	-	CASSPIAGVQYF	TGTGCCAGCAGCCCTATCGCCGGGGTGCAGTACTTC
TRBV5-1	15	-	TRBJ1-1	TRBD1	CASKPGGRVGTEAFF	TGCGCCAGCAAACCAGGGGGCAGGGTCGGCACTGAAGCTTTCTTT
TRBV5-4	16	once	TRBJ1-4	-	CASSSSSQVPNEKLFF	TGTGCCAGCAGCTCTTCTTCGCAGGTCCCTAATGAAAAACTGTTTTTT